The next 14 T cell receptor beta chains were all read from a single sample in a study of T cell repertoires in cytomegalovirus infection. One entry per CDR3 protein, called by TCRdb with MiXCR from the reads. The repertoire holds 560,000 or so distinct CDR3 sequences, with about 17% as singletons. The sequenced material came from CD8+ T cells from PBMCs. All receptors derive from a human donor in good health (CMV status not recorded). Some clones in this sample may be carry-over from other donors' samples.

This clonotype was counted ten times or more. The V gene is TRBV7-2, the J gene TRBJ1-3; weak D call: TRBD1 (6 bases). The CDR3 is 16 amino acids. The germline V gene has CDR1 SGHTA and CDR2 FQGNSA. Trimming pared 6 bases from V and 0 bases from J, leaving 15 bases between. The CDR3 region has the DNA TGTGCCAGCAGTTTGGACAGAGGTCTCTCTGGAAACACCATATATTTT. Residues: CASSLDRGLSGNTIYF.

The chain combines TRBV19 with TRBJ1-1, with a weak D call TRBD1 (6 bases). The V end lost 0 bases, the J end lost 5 bases, and 13 bases lay between the germline ends. The germline gives CDR1 LNHDA, CDR2 SQIVND (reference sequence). The CDR3 runs to 15 residues. CDR3 region: CASSIDRGLVTEAFF. The DNA for the CDR3 is TGTGCCAGTAGTATAGACAGGGGTCTAGTGACTGAAGCTTTCTTT.

This clonotype was seen ten or more times. This chain joins TRBV7-9 and TRBJ2-3; TRBD2 matches 10 bases. Germline V gene lookup returns CDR1 SEHNR and CDR2 FQNEAQ (reference sequence). The trim removed 1 base at V and 7 bases at J, leaving 20 bases unmatched. The CDR3 is 20 residues long. The CDR3 DNA reads as TGTGCCAGCAGCTTAGAACGACACTCTAGCGGGAGCCCCCGCGAAAATACGCAGTATTTT. Translation gives CASSLERHSSGSPRENTQYF. Filled out from reference TRBV7-9 and TRBJ2-3, the complete variable domain reads DTGVSQNPRHKITKRGQNVTFRCDPISEHNRLYWYRQTLGQGPEFLTYFQNEAQLEKSRLLSDRFSAERPKGSFSTLEIQRTEQGDSAMYLCASSLERHSSGSPRENTQYFGPGTRLTVL.

The CDR3 protein is CASSEETGYEQYF. The CDR3 nucleotides are TGTGCCAGCAGTGAGGAGACAGGCTACGAGCAGTACTTC. The chain has TRBV6-1 and TRBJ2-7, with D maybe TRBD1 (6 bases). Looked up from germline, CDR1 is MNHNS and CDR2 is SASEGT. V lost 3 bases, J lost 3 bases, and 9 bases lay in between. The CDR3 is made up of 13 amino acids.

The chain uses TRBV5-6 and TRBJ2-7; D is perhaps TRBD1 (6 bases). V shed 4 bases and J shed 2 bases, with 10 bases lying between them. From germline, CDR1 is SGHDT and CDR2 YYEEEE. The CDR3 length is 13 residues. In DNA, the CDR3 is TGTGCCAGCAGCGGGGACATTACCTACGAGCAGTACTTC. Translating it yields CASSGDITYEQYF.

This clonotype has ten or more counts. The V and J genes are TRBV12-3 or TRBV12-4 and TRBJ1-2; no definite D call. Trimming shortened V by 3 bases and J by 5 bases, and 10 bases separated the two germline ends. The CDR3 length is 13 residues. This chain's CDR3 is CASSFLLLYGYTF. In nucleotides, the CDR3 is TGTGCCAGCAGTTTCCTCCTCCTTTATGGCTACACCTTC.

This clonotype was counted between two and nine times. The chain uses TRBV7-9 and TRBJ2-5; D perhaps matches TRBD1 (6 bases). Germline CDR1 SEHNR, CDR2 FQNEAQ (reference sequence). CDR3 size: 14 residues. V lost 3 bases and J lost 5, with 13 bases in between. DNA for the CDR3: TGTGCCAGCAGCTTGGGAACAGGGACGGAGACCCAGTACTTC. It is translated as CASSLGTGTETQYF.

The chain has TRBV28 and TRBJ2-1; D might be TRBD2 (6 bases). The CDR3 has 18 amino acids. Per the germline V gene, CDR1 is MDHEN and CDR2 is SYDVKM. Deletions cut 4 bases from V and 1 base from J, with 20 bases between. CDR3 coding DNA: TGTGCCAGCAGTTCGCTACGGACTTTGGAGGGGTCCTACAATGAGCAGTTCTTC. Its translation is CASSSLRTLEGSYNEQFF.

V gene TRBV5-6 combines with J gene TRBJ2-7; D not certain. The V gene lost 4 bases and the J gene lost 7 bases, with 12 bases spanning the gap. This CDR3 region has 12 residues. Germline V lookup: CDR1 SGHDT, CDR2 YYEEEE. CDR3 sequence: CASSRGSWEQYF. In DNA, the CDR3 is TGTGCCAGCAGCCGCGGCAGCTGGGAGCAGTACTTC.

This clonotype showed up just once. One junction end does not reproduce the germline sequence, and a read error may be involved. The chain couples TRBV10-3 to TRBJ1-1; D is possibly TRBD1 (6 bases). Germline CDR1 ENHRY, CDR2 SYGVKD. This CDR3 comprises 14 residues. The CDR3 coding sequence is TGTGCCATCAGTGCCGGGGGTGGGGACACTGAAGATTTCTTT. Protein sequence: CAISAGGGDTEDFF.

This clonotype was recorded many times. The chain joins TRBV27 to TRBJ2-5; either TRBD1 or TRBD2 may supply D (6 bases each). CDR1 and CDR2 from the germline V gene are MNHEY and SMNVEV (reference sequence). V lost 8 bases to trimming and J lost 5 bases, with 12 bases between them. The CDR3 is 12 residues long. The CDR3 loop is CASGQGGETQYF. CDR3 DNA sequence: TGTGCCAGCGGCCAAGGGGGGGAGACCCAGTACTTC.

This chain links TRBV5-1 with TRBJ2-7; 9 bases align to TRBD2. From germline, CDR1 is SGHRS and CDR2 YFSETQ. The CDR3 is made up of 14 amino acids. V gave up 6 bases and J gave up 2 bases; unmatched junction bases: 6. The DNA for the CDR3 is TGCGCCAGCACCTCCCTAGCGGGACCCTACGAGCAGTACTTC. As protein: CASTSLAGPYEQYF.

The chain couples TRBV6-2 or TRBV6-3 to TRBJ2-7, with D possibly matching TRBD2 (5 bases). V was shortened by 0 bases and J by 3 bases, with 21 bases between the two germline ends. Germline CDR1 reads MNHEY; CDR2 reads SVGEGT. CDR3 length: 18 amino acids. The CDR3 region is CASSYSVGETPRIYEQYF. CDR3 DNA sequence: TGTGCCAGCAGTTACTCTGTGGGAGAAACCCCACGGATCTACGAGCAGTACTTC.

V and J are TRBV4-1 and TRBJ2-1; D may be TRBD1 or TRBD2 (6 bases each). The V end lost 3 bases, the J end lost 4 bases, and 16 bases lay between the germline ends. The CDR3 runs to 16 residues. The germline V gene encodes CDR1 MGHRA and CDR2 YSYEKL. The CDR3 region is CASSQTKGGLYNEQFF. The CDR3 bases are TGCGCCAGCAGCCAGACAAAGGGGGGCTTATACAATGAGCAGTTCTTC.